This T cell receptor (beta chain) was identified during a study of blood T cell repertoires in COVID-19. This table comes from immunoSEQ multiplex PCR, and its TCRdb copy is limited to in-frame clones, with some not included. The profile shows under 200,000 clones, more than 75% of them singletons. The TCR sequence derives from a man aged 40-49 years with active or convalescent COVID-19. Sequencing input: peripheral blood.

The CDR3 region is CASTRDRGGSEQYF. The CDR3 nucleotides are TGTGCCAGCACCCGGGACAGGGGAGGGTCGGAGCAGTACTTC. The chain combines TRBV2 with TRBJ2-7; 10 nucleotides agree with TRBD1. This CDR3 region has 14 residues. Germline V gives CDR1 SNHLY, CDR2 FYNNEI. J gave up 7 bases and V 7 bases, and 10 bases lay outside the gene matches.